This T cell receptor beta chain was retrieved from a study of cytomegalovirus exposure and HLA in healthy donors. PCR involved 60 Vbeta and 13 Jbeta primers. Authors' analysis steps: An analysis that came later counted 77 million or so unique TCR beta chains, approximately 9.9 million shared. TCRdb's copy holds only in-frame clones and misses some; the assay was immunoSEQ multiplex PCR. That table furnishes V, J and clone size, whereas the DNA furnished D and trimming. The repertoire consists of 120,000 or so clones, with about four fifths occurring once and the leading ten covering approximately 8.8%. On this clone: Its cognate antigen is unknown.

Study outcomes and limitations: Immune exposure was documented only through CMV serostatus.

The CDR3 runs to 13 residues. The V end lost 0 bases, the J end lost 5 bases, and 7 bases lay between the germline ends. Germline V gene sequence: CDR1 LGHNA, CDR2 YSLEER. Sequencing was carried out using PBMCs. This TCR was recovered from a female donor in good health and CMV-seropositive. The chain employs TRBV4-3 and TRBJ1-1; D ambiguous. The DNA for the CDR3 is TGCGCCAGCAGCCAAGACAGGCTTACTGAAGCTTTCTTT. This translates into CASSQDRLTEAFF.